Listed here is a single T cell receptor (beta chain). The CDR3 consists of 16 residues. Germline CDR1 reads LGHNA; CDR2 reads YNFKEQ. V shed 0 bases and J shed 1 base, with 12 bases lying between them. The sample comes from a study of blood T cell repertoires in COVID-19. Study overall: The samples span acute and convalescent COVID-19 from the United States, Italy and Spain. Nucleic acid was either cDNA or gDNA, and it came from T cells, B-cell-depleted T cells, or PBMCs.

Per the authors' pipeline: Reference gene primer amplification in the assay estimated nucleated cell counts. The assay was immunoSEQ multiplex PCR, and TCRdb's table has in-frame clones only and misses some. V and J calls plus clone size are reproduced from that table; the DNA served to infer D and trimming. Among about 250,000 clones listed, around nine tenths were seen once. The chain is built from TRBV4-2 and TRBJ1-2; perhaps TRBD1 as D (5 bases). Material for sequencing was peripheral blood. The TCR comes from a woman in her sixties or seventies who had recovered from COVID-19. CDR3 sequence: CASSQDAGGVNYGYTF. CDR3 nucleotides: TGTGCCAGCAGCCAAGATGCGGGGGGAGTTAACTATGGCTACACCTTC.